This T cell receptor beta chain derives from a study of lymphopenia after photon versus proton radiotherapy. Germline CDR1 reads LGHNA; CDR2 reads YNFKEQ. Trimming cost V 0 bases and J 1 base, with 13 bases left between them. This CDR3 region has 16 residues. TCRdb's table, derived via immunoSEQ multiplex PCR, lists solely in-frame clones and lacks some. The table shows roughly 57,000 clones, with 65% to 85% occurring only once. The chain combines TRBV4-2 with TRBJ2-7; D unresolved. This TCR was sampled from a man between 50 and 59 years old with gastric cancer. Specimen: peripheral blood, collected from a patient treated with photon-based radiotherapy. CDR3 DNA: TGTGCCAGCAGCCAAGATGGGTATGCAGGATCCTACGAGCAGTACTTC. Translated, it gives CASSQDGYAGSYEQYF.